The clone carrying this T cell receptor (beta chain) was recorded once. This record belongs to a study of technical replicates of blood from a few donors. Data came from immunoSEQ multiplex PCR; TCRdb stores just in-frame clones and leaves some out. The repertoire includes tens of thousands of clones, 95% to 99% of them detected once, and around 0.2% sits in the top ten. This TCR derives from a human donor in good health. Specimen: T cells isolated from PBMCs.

The CDR3, as DNA: TGCAGCGCTGGGACAGGGGACCATTATGGCTACACCTTC. This translates into CSAGTGDHYGYTF. The V and J genes are TRBV29-1 and TRBJ1-2; 10 bases agree with TRBD1. There are 13 residues in the CDR3. V dropped 7 bases and J dropped 5; count of bases not matched to a gene: 7. Germline-derived CDR1 and CDR2 are SQVTM and ANQGSEA.